This TCR beta chain is drawn from a study of T cell changes during pregnancy in multiple sclerosis. The assay was immunoSEQ multiplex PCR, and TCRdb's table has in-frame clones only and misses some. The repertoire holds under 40,000 clones, with under 95% as singletons. The germline CDR1 and CDR2 sequences are SNHLY and FYNNEI. The CDR3 extends over 11 amino acids. V dropped 8 bases and J dropped 3 bases, with 8 bases sitting between them. This TCR was recovered from a female donor in good health, enrolled as a control in a pregnancy study. The sequenced sample was peripheral blood, obtained in the second trimester of pregnancy. This chain links TRBV2 with TRBJ2-7; D unclear. CDR3 coding DNA: TGTGCCAGCTCGCAGGACTACGAGCAGTACTTC. Translated, it gives CASSQDYEQYF.